This T cell receptor beta chain was sequenced in a study of T cell changes during pregnancy in multiple sclerosis. The assay was immunoSEQ multiplex PCR, and TCRdb's table has in-frame clones only and misses some. The sample has some 40,000 clones, 90% to 95% seen once. The clonotype originates from a female donor with multiple sclerosis, enrolled in a pregnancy study. Sequenced material: CD4+ T cells from peripheral blood mononuclear cells, taken in the first trimester of pregnancy.

The CDR3 region is CAWSDRSGAKVSYEQYF. The CDR3 DNA sequence: TGTGCCTGGAGTGACCGTAGCGGGGCGAAAGTTTCCTACGAGCAGTACTTC. V is TRBV30 and J is TRBJ2-7; 8 nucleotides align to TRBD2. The length of the CDR3 is 17 residues. Germline V lookup: CDR1 GTSNPN, CDR2 SVGIG (reference sequence). The V segment lost 1 base and the J segment 1 base; nucleotides outside the gene matches: 12.